The 8 T cell receptor beta chains below come from one sample, sequenced in a study of cytomegalovirus exposure and HLA in healthy donors. 60 Vbeta and 13 Jbeta primers were used in PCR. Profiled with immunoSEQ multiplex PCR; TCRdb holds only in-frame clones, not every one. The data show around 100,000 clones, with under 85% seen just once and about 4% held by the top ten. Sample: PBMCs. All receptors derive from a man in his forties or fifties in good health and CMV-seropositive.

The genes are TRBV5-8 and TRBJ2-1, with TRBD2 as a possible D gene (6 bases). This CDR3 comprises 15 residues. Germline values: CDR1 SGHTS, CDR2 YDEGEE. V was shortened by 4 bases and J by 3 bases, with 14 bases between the two germline ends. This CDR3 reads CASSSNSGNYNEQFF. CDR3 coding DNA: TGTGCCAGCAGCAGTAATAGCGGTAACTACAATGAGCAGTTCTTC.

The chain is built from TRBV6-5 and TRBJ2-5, with 7 positions matching TRBD1. This CDR3 is built from 14 residues. The germline V gene has CDR1 MNHEY and CDR2 SVGAGI. After removal of 4 bases from V and 1 base from J, the junction contained 3 bases not matched to a gene. The CDR3 is CASSWDSSQETQYF. The CDR3 coding sequence is TGTGCCAGCAGTTGGGACAGTAGCCAAGAGACCCAGTACTTC.

The genes are TRBV6-5 and TRBJ2-3, with 10 bases lining up with TRBD1. Germline-derived CDR1 and CDR2 are MNHEY and SVGAGI. This CDR3 spans 15 amino acids. With V trimmed by 7 bases and J by 4 bases, 8 bases remained unmatched. The DNA for the CDR3 is TGTGCCAGCAAGAAAGGACAGGGGGAAGCAGATACGCAGTATTTT. This translates into CASKKGQGEADTQYF.

The V call is TRBV5-1, the J call TRBJ2-3, with a possible D match to TRBD1 (6 bases). Trimming removed 1 base from V and 4 bases from J, with 19 bases in between. The CDR3 covers 17 residues. In germline, CDR1 is SGHRS, CDR2 YFSETQ. This CDR3 reads CASSLRNKLTGPDTQYF. Here the CDR3 DNA reads TGCGCCAGCAGCTTGCGGAACAAATTGACAGGCCCAGATACGCAGTATTTT.

This clone turned up a few times. In DNA, the CDR3 is TGTGCCAGCACCCTACCCTGGAACACTGAAGCTTTCTTT. Translation: CASTLPWNTEAFF. The gene calls are TRBV6-1 and TRBJ1-1, with unresolved D. Germline loops: CDR1 MNHNS, CDR2 SASEGT. This CDR3 contains 13 residues. V was clipped by 7 bases and J by 1 base, with 10 bases between them.

The V call is TRBV2, the J call TRBJ2-5, with 12 bases matching TRBD2. The ends lost 7 bases at V and 2 bases at J; junction bases unmatched: 2. This CDR3 is built from 14 residues. In germline, CDR1 is SNHLY, CDR2 FYNNEI. In nucleotides, the CDR3 is TGTGCCAGCACCGGACTAGCGGGACAAGAGACCCAGTACTTC. Translating gives CASTGLAGQETQYF.

The CDR3, as DNA: TGTGCCAGCAGGGGGACATCGGGACAGGGTATACACGAGCAGTACTTC. Its protein product is CASRGTSGQGIHEQYF. J is TRBJ2-7 and V is TRBV7-6; TRBD1 aligns across 9 bases. The CDR3 consists of 16 residues. Germline trimming cut 6 bases from V and 5 bases from J; bases unmatched to any gene: 14. Germline CDR1 and CDR2: SGHVS and FNYEAQ.

This rearrangement joins TRBV7-6 to TRBJ1-1; 7 positions agree with TRBD1. Germline CDR1 and CDR2: SGHVS and FNYEAQ. The V and J ends lost 6 bases and 1 base, in that order; junction bases with no gene match: 5. CDR3 length: 14 amino acids. CDR3 loop: CASSQTGQNTEAFF. The CDR3 nucleotides are TGTGCCAGCAGTCAGACAGGGCAGAACACTGAAGCTTTCTTT.